This is a list of T cell receptor beta chains from one sample in a study of blood T cell repertoires in COVID-19. Sequenced by immunoSEQ multiplex PCR; TCRdb stores in-frame clones only, minus some. The sample includes some 230,000 clones, about 85% of them seen just once. Sequenced sample: peripheral blood. Source of these receptors: a man aged 45-65 years who had recovered from COVID-19. The CDR3 runs from the conserved cysteine through the conserved F or W. Fields, in order: J gene, D gene, V gene, clone size, CDR3 protein, CDR3 DNA. D genes are given only for firm matches. Size values are once, few and many counts, or a class for expanded clones, and some rows have none.

>TRBJ2-6|-|TRBV10-1|-
CASSDHNSGANVLTF
TGCGCCAGCAGTGATCACAACTCTGGGGCCAACGTCCTGACTTTC
>TRBJ1-4|-|TRBV30|-
CAGAARLTRKLFF
TGTGCCGGGGCGGCTAGACTCACCCGAAAACTGTTTTTT
>TRBJ2-1|TRBD2|TRBV5-1|-
CASTLSGSSYNEQFF
TGCGCCAGCACCCTAAGCGGGAGCTCCTACAATGAGCAGTTCTTC
>TRBJ1-2|-|TRBV24-1|-
CATSAGSGYTF
TGTGCCACCAGTGCAGGGTCTGGCTACACCTTC
>TRBJ2-7|TRBD2|TRBV5-1|once
CASSHRSGDSYEQYF
TGCGCCAGCAGCCATCGTAGCGGGGACTCCTACGAGCAGTACTTC
>TRBJ2-7|-|TRBV7-8|-
CASRLGFKDEQYF
TGTGCCAGCCGACTCGGGTTCAAGGACGAGCAGTACTTC
>TRBJ1-2|-|TRBV19|-
CASRGRELGGYTF
TGTGCCAGTAGAGGCAGGGAATTGGGCGGCTACACCTTC
>TRBJ2-1|TRBD2|TRBV5-1|-
CASSLGLAQYNEQFF
TGCGCCAGCAGCTTGGGACTAGCGCAGTACAATGAGCAGTTCTTC
>TRBJ1-1|-|TRBV28|once
CASGHGYTEAFF
TGTGCCAGCGGGCACGGTTACACTGAAGCTTTCTTT
>TRBJ2-7|TRBD2|TRBV7-2|once
CASSSHQVLAGEQYF
TGTGCCAGCAGCTCGCACCAGGTGCTAGCGGGCGAGCAGTACTTC
>TRBJ2-3|TRBD2|TRBV29-1|once
CSAGSAGGKHTQYF
TGCAGCGCCGGGTCAGCGGGAGGCAAGCACACGCAGTATTTT
>TRBJ2-7|TRBD2|TRBV14|once
CASSHPGLAGASYEQYF
TGTGCCAGCAGCCACCCGGGACTAGCGGGAGCCTCCTACGAGCAGTACTTC
>TRBJ1-1|-|TRBV19|-
CASSIGRNTEAFF
TGTGCCAGTAGCATTGGGCGCAACACTGAAGCTTTCTTT
>TRBJ2-7|TRBD2|TRBV10-3|-
CAIASAGGTYEQYF
TGTGCCATCGCTTCAGCGGGGGGAACCTACGAGCAGTACTTC
>TRBJ2-1|TRBD1|TRBV28|-
CASTKLRGQNNEQFF
TGTGCCAGCACTAAGCTAAGGGGACAGAACAATGAGCAGTTCTTC
>TRBJ2-5|TRBD1|TRBV5-6|-
CASSFRDRGWYQETQYF
TGTGCCAGCAGCTTCCGGGACAGGGGCTGGTACCAAGAGACCCAGTACTTC
>TRBJ2-7|-|TRBV11-2|-
CASSRPDFYEQYF
TGTGCCAGCAGCCGCCCGGACTTCTACGAGCAGTACTTC
>TRBJ2-5|-|TRBV29-1|few
CSVAHHRATYQETQYF
TGCAGCGTTGCACACCACAGGGCAACGTACCAAGAGACCCAGTACTTC
>TRBJ2-7|-|TRBV27|-
CASSLDSLAYEQYF
TGTGCCAGCAGTTTGGACAGTTTAGCCTACGAGCAGTACTTC
>TRBJ2-7|TRBD1|TRBV4-1|-
CASSQEDRDEQYF
TGCGCCAGCAGCCAAGAGGACAGGGACGAGCAGTACTTC
>TRBJ1-1|TRBD1|TRBV28|-
CASRTGGTEAFF
TGTGCCAGCAGGACAGGGGGCACTGAAGCTTTCTTT
>TRBJ2-7|TRBD1|TRBV2|-
CASKVEDRMRDYEQYF
TGTGCCAGCAAGGTGGAGGACAGGATGAGGGACTACGAGCAGTACTTC
>TRBJ1-2|-|TRBV7-9|-
CASSLDVSHYGYTF
TGTGCCAGCAGCTTAGACGTCAGTCACTATGGCTACACCTTC
>TRBJ2-1|-|TRBV6-5|-
CASEEGTGEQFF
TGTGCCAGCGAAGAGGGAACCGGTGAGCAGTTCTTC
>TRBJ1-1|TRBD1|TRBV20-1|-
CSASGTGGYPPLMNTEAFF
TGCAGTGCTAGTGGGACAGGGGGCTATCCCCCCCTAATGAACACTGAAGCTTTCTTT
>TRBJ2-7|TRBD2|TRBV5-1|-
CASSSTSDSYEQYF
TGCGCCAGCAGCTCGACTAGCGACTCCTACGAGCAGTACTTC
>TRBJ2-3|-|TRBV30|-
CAWSLDSSFDTQYF
TGTGCCTGGAGTCTAGACAGTTCCTTCGATACGCAGTATTTT
>TRBJ2-3|TRBD2|TRBV6-1|-
CASSEFPPGGGTDTQYF
TGTGCCAGCAGTGAATTTCCCCCGGGAGGGGGGACAGATACGCAGTATTTT
>TRBJ2-1|-|TRBV28|-
CAILPAASGDNEQFF
TGTGCCATCCTTCCCGCTGCGTCAGGTGACAATGAGCAGTTCTTC
>TRBJ1-1|-|TRBV5-1|-
CASSLVGEGTEAFF
TGCGCCAGCAGCTTGGTCGGGGAGGGAACTGAAGCTTTCTTT
>TRBJ1-5|-|TRBV5-5|-
CASSLDRDSPTQPQHF
TGTGCCAGCAGCTTGGACCGGGACTCCCCCACTCAGCCCCAGCATTTT
>TRBJ1-5|TRBD1|TRBV11-3|-
CASSLPSRDRKRPLNQPQHF
TGTGCCAGCAGCTTGCCAAGCCGGGACAGAAAGAGACCTCTCAATCAGCCCCAGCATTTT
>TRBJ2-1|-|TRBV28|-
CASSLLVQHAGNEQFF
TGTGCCAGCAGTTTATTGGTTCAACACGCAGGCAATGAGCAGTTCTTC
>TRBJ1-4|TRBD1|TRBV28|-
CASSITGGGSNEKLFF
TGTGCCAGCAGTATCACAGGGGGCGGAAGTAATGAAAAACTGTTTTTT
>TRBJ2-1|-|TRBV19|-
CASSIVRTISYNEQFF
TGTGCCAGTAGTATAGTCCGGACTATCTCCTACAATGAGCAGTTCTTC
>TRBJ1-1|TRBD1|TRBV4-2|-
CASSQEVPGTGAVGAFF
TGTGCCAGCAGCCAAGAAGTCCCCGGGACAGGGGCGGTTGGGGCTTTCTTT